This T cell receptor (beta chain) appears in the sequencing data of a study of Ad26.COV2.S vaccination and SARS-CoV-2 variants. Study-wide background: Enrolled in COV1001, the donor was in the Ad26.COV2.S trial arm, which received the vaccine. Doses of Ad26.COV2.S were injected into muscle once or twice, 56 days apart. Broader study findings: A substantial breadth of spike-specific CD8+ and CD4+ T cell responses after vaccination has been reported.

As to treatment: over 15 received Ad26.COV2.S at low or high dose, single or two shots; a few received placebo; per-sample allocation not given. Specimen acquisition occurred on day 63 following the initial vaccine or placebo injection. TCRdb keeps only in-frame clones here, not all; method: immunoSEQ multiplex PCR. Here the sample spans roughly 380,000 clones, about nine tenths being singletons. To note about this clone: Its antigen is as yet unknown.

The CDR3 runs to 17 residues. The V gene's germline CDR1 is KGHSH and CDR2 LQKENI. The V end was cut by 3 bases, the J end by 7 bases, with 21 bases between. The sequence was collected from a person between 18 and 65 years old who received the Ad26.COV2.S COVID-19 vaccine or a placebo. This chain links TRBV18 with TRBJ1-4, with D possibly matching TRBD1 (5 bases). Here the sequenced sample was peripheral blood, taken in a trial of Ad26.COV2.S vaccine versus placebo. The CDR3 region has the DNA TGTGCCAGCTCACCGAAACTGAGACAGCTCGACGGTGAAAAACTGTTTTTT. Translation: CASSPKLRQLDGEKLFF.